This entry features one T cell receptor (beta chain) sequence. The sample contains more than one DNA sequence encoding this CDR3. The data originate from a study of control samples from healthy donors and cancer patients. TCRdb keeps only in-frame clones here, not all; method: immunoSEQ multiplex PCR. The sample has tens of thousands of clones, approximately 84% seen once. Germline assignment: CDR1 KGHSH and CDR2 LQKENI. The length of the CDR3 is 16 residues. Trimming stripped 0 bases from V and 1 base from J, with 12 bases between. The sample consisted of PBMCs. This rearrangement joins TRBV18 to TRBJ1-1; perhaps TRBD1 as D (6 bases). This receptor was identified in a man between 65 and 85 years old with lung cancer. CDR3 region: CASSPPGGLGNTEAFF. The CDR3 DNA reads TGTGCCAGCTCACCACCAGGGGGGTTGGGGAACACTGAAGCTTTCTTT.